This T cell receptor beta chain was found in a study of blood T cell repertoires in COVID-19. After removal of 3 bases from V and 5 bases from J, the junction contained 4 bases not matched to a gene. Germline values: CDR1 LGHNA, CDR2 YSLEER. This CDR3 comprises 15 residues. Original processing notes: The assay estimated nucleated cells by amplifying reference gene primers. Measured with immunoSEQ multiplex PCR; TCRdb has only the in-frame clones, and not every one. D and trimming come from the DNA, and the V and J calls and clone size come from that table. The sample records approximately 65,000 clones, about 66% being singletons.

The genes are TRBV4-3 and TRBJ2-5, with 12 bases matching TRBD1. The receptor was isolated from an older woman who had been exposed to COVID-19. Sequencing used PBMCs or T cells enriched from blood (not recorded which). The CDR3 DNA reads as TGCGCCAGCAGCCAGGGACAGGGGGCGGGTGAGACCCAGTACTTC. As protein: CASSQGQGAGETQYF.